The clone carrying this TCR beta chain was observed a few times. The antigen remains undetermined. The data are from a study of cytomegalovirus exposure and HLA in healthy donors. In the study overall: Unique TCRs from HLA-typed donors, 80 million to 100 million of them, were held in an early data release. The study's findings and limits: Later genetic work tied a missense DCLRE1C variant to beta-chain V and J trimming. 87-base-pair reads could not separate some V segments, including TRBV6-2 and TRBV6-3.

Primers: 60 Vbeta forward and 13 Jbeta reverse. Here immunoSEQ multiplex PCR was the method, and the copy in TCRdb shows in-frame clones only, minus some. The sample holds a few hundred thousand clones, approximately 80% seen once. This CDR3 spans 15 amino acids. V was cut by 2 bases and J by 0 bases, with 7 bases left in between. Germline V CDR1 and CDR2: LNHDA, SQIVND (reference sequence). The chain couples TRBV19 to TRBJ2-2; no firm D call. The source is a girl aged 2-10 years in good health and CMV-seronegative. Sequences were obtained from PBMCs. The CDR3 here is CASSIYITNTGELFF. CDR3 nucleotides: TGTGCCAGTAGTATATACATCACGAACACCGGGGAGCTGTTTTTT.